The 22 T cell receptor beta chains given below trace back to one sample, sequenced in a study of T cells after yellow fever vaccination. TCRdb used MiXCR to reprocess the 5' RACE reads, holding one entry per CDR3 protein. The sample holds fewer than 400,000 distinct CDR3 sequences, roughly a tenth seen once. Source: CD4+ T cells sorted from PBMCs, taken 45 days after the yellow fever booster vaccination. All receptors derive from a young man who received the YFV17D yellow fever vaccine.

In its sample, this clonotype was seen a few times. The chain joins TRBV28 to TRBJ2-1; a weak D match, TRBD2 (7 bases). The germline V and J ends were trimmed by 5 bases and 0 bases, with 14 bases remaining between them. Germline CDR1 MDHEN, CDR2 SYDVKM. The length of the CDR3 is 16 residues. The CDR3 coding sequence is TGTGCCAGCAGTACCGCGGGGGCCAGCTCCTACAATGAGCAGTTCTTC. Translated, it gives CASSTAGASSYNEQFF. The variable domain in full, completed from reference TRBV28 and TRBJ2-1, reads DVKVTQSSRYLVKRTGEKVFLECVQDMDHENMFWYRQDPGLGLRLIYFSYDVKMKEKGDIPEGYSVSREKKERFSLILESASTNQTSMYLCASSTAGASSYNEQFFGPGTRLTVL.

The CDR3 nucleotides are TGTGCCAGCAGCTACTATCGGTCGGGGGCTGAAGCTTTCTTT. Translating it yields CASSYYRSGAEAFF. The V gene is TRBV7-2, the J gene TRBJ1-1; D is possibly TRBD1 (5 bases). The CDR3 consists of 14 residues. Germline CDR1 and CDR2: SGHTA and FQGNSA. With 4 bases removed from V and 6 bases from J, the gap between germline ends came to 15 bases.

The rearrangement links TRBV6-2 or TRBV6-3 to TRBJ2-7; D unresolved. Trimming took 2 bases from V and 7 from J, leaving 9 bases between them. The germline V gene has CDR1 MNHEY and CDR2 SVGEGT. This CDR3 is 12 amino acids long. This CDR3 reads CASSYGSWEQYF. The CDR3 DNA reads TGTGCCAGCAGTTACGGGTCGTGGGAGCAGTACTTC.

This clonotype was seen ten or more times. The chain has TRBV5-6 and TRBJ2-3; 9 positions match TRBD2. The germline gives CDR1 SGHDT, CDR2 YYEEEE. The CDR3 is 17 residues long. Germline trimming cut 0 bases from V and 2 bases from J; bases unmatched to any gene: 7. The CDR3, as DNA: TGTGCCAGCAGCTTGGTTCCCCTAGCGGGGCTCACAGATACGCAGTATTTT. It is translated as CASSLVPLAGLTDTQYF.

This clonotype was seen more than once but under ten times. The chain is built from TRBV3-1 and TRBJ1-2, with 10 positions matching TRBD1. This CDR3 is built from 14 residues. Germline CDR1 and CDR2: LGHDT and YNNKEL (reference sequence). J gave up 3 bases and V 6 bases, and 4 bases lay outside the gene matches. CDR3 bases: TGTGCCAGCAGACCCGGACAGGGGGACTATGGCTACACCTTC. Translation gives CASRPGQGDYGYTF.

The chain combines TRBV6-6 with TRBJ2-5; D remains unclear. Trimming stripped 2 bases from V and 0 bases from J, with 4 bases between. This CDR3 is built from 13 residues. From germline, CDR1 is MNHNY and CDR2 SVGAGI (reference sequence). The CDR3 sequence is CASSYGYQETQYF. DNA of the CDR3: TGTGCCAGCAGTTACGGGTACCAAGAGACCCAGTACTTC.

V is TRBV5-1 and J is TRBJ2-5; D remains ambiguous. Trimming left V 5 bases short and J 4 bases short, with 12 bases between. Germline V gives CDR1 SGHRS, CDR2 YFSETQ. The CDR3 runs 13 residues. CDR3 residues: CASRWGEVETQYF. The CDR3 DNA sequence: TGCGCCAGCAGGTGGGGTGAGGTAGAGACCCAGTACTTC.

The gene calls are TRBV10-3 and TRBJ2-1; 10 bases align to TRBD2. Germline loops: CDR1 ENHRY, CDR2 SYGVKD. Unmatched junction bases numbered 2, after V lost 5 bases and J lost 4 bases. The CDR3 has 14 amino acids. The CDR3: CAISIAGGYNEQFF. The CDR3 DNA follows: TGTGCCATCAGTATAGCGGGGGGTTACAATGAGCAGTTCTTC.

This clonotype was seen many times. CDR3 residues: CASSQEGGRGTEAFF. The CDR3 bases are TGCGCCAGCAGCCAAGAAGGGGGACGGGGCACTGAAGCTTTCTTT. The rearrangement links TRBV4-3 to TRBJ1-1, with D possibly being TRBD1 (6 bases). Per the germline V gene, CDR1 is LGHNA and CDR2 is YSLEER. The CDR3 loop spans 15 amino acids. V was clipped by 0 bases and J by 4 bases, with 12 bases between them.

The CDR3 here is CASSPPVGTYEQYF. The DNA of the CDR3 is TGTGCCAGCTCACCACCTGTTGGGACCTACGAGCAGTACTTC. J is TRBJ2-7 and V is TRBV18; no definite D call. This CDR3 comprises 14 residues. The V end was cut by 0 bases, the J end by 2 bases, with 8 bases between. CDR1 KGHSH and CDR2 LQKENI come from the germline V gene.

The chain links TRBV6-1 to TRBJ1-2, with a tentative D call TRBD1 (6 bases). The CDR3 runs 13 residues. Germline V gene data show CDR1 as MNHNS and CDR2 as SASEGT. Trimming removed 3 bases from V and 4 bases from J, with 9 bases in between. The CDR3 sequence is CASSDQGFYGYTF. The CDR3 coding sequence is TGTGCCAGCAGTGACCAGGGGTTCTATGGCTACACCTTC.

The gene calls are TRBV7-6 and TRBJ1-3; no definite D call. Trimming shortened V by 5 bases and J by 4 bases, and 3 bases separated the two germline ends. The germline CDR1 and CDR2 sequences are SGHVS and FNYEAQ. The CDR3 totals 11 residues. This CDR3 reads CASSPGNTIYF. The CDR3 DNA reads as TGTGCCAGCAGCCCCGGAAACACCATATATTTT. Using reference TRBV7-6 and TRBJ1-3 for the parts outside the CDR3, the full variable domain is GAGVSQSPRYKVTKRGQDVALRCDPISGHVSLYWYRQALGQGPEFLTYFNYEAQQDKSGLPNDRFSAERPEGSISTLTIQRTEQRDSAMYRCASSPGNTIYFGEGSWLTVV.

This clonotype was seen a handful of times. V is TRBV10-3 and J is TRBJ1-5; a weak D match, TRBD1 (6 bases). The CDR3 is made up of 16 amino acids. The germline V and J ends were trimmed by 6 bases and 3 bases, with 18 bases remaining between them. Germline CDR1 reads ENHRY; CDR2 reads SYGVKD. The DNA of the CDR3 is TGTGCCATCAGCGGCGGGGGCAGGGGTGCCAATCAGCCCCAGCATTTT. It translates to CAISGGGRGANQPQHF.

J is TRBJ1-1 and V is TRBV7-2, with D uncertain. V was trimmed by 2 bases and J by 7 bases, leaving 11 bases between them. CDR3 length: 13 residues. The V gene's germline CDR1 is SGHTA and CDR2 FQGNSA. The CDR3 DNA reads as TGTGCCAGCAGCTTAATCTTGGAGATTGAAGCTTTCTTT. Translated, it gives CASSLILEIEAFF. The full variable domain, its missing parts supplied by reference TRBV7-2 and TRBJ1-1, is GAGVSQSPSNKVTEKGKDVELRCDPISGHTALYWYRQSLGQGLEFLIYFQGNSAPDKSGLPSDRFSAERTGGSVSTLTIQRTQQEDSAVYLCASSLILEIEAFFGQGTRLTVV.

This sequence joins TRBV2 and TRBJ2-2; the D gene is possibly TRBD1 (6 bases). With 6 bases removed from V and 5 bases from J, the gap between germline ends came to 13 bases. Germline lookup yields CDR1 SNHLY and CDR2 FYNNEI. The CDR3 runs 14 residues. The CDR3 region is CASSQGLQTGELFF. The CDR3 nucleotides read TGTGCCAGCAGCCAGGGGCTCCAAACCGGGGAGCTGTTTTTT.

The rearrangement uses TRBV29-1 and TRBJ2-2; 12 bases agree with TRBD2. The CDR3 contains 15 residues. The germline V gene encodes CDR1 SQVTM and CDR2 ANQGSEA. Unmatched junction bases numbered 8, after V lost 6 bases and J lost 6 bases. The DNA for the CDR3 is TGCAGCGTCGGACCTAGCGGGGGGGATGCCGGGGAGCTGTTTTTT. Its translation is CSVGPSGGDAGELFF.

The rearrangement uses TRBV7-8 and TRBJ2-7; 9 bases align to TRBD2. Germline assignment: CDR1 SGHVS and CDR2 FQNEAQ. There are 15 residues in the CDR3. V gave up 1 base and J gave up 4 bases; unmatched junction bases: 5. CDR3 nucleotide sequence: TGTGCCAGCAGCTTAGAGCGGGGGGTCCCTTACGAGCAGTACTTC. Translated, it gives CASSLERGVPYEQYF.

The chain couples TRBV12-3 or TRBV12-4 to TRBJ2-7; the D gene is possibly TRBD2 (5 bases). The CDR3 spans 11 residues. V lost 9 bases, J lost 6 bases, and 12 bases lay in between. CDR3 DNA: TGTGCCAGTTCACGGGGTTCCGAGCAGTACGTC. Residues: CASSRGSEQYV.

This clonotype has a handful of counts. The chain employs TRBV10-2 and TRBJ1-2; D remains ambiguous. V was cut by 7 bases and J by 2 bases, with 8 bases left in between. This CDR3 has 12 amino acids. Germline CDR1 WSHSY, CDR2 SAAADI. In DNA, the CDR3 is TGCGCCAGCAACGGAGAAAACTATGGCTACACCTTC. Translating it yields CASNGENYGYTF.

CDR3 region: CASSFQSGLRETQYF. The CDR3 DNA reads as TGCGCCAGCAGCTTCCAATCTGGATTGCGGGAGACCCAGTACTTC. The chain carries TRBV5-1 and TRBJ2-5; D gene uncertain. CDR1 is SGHRS and CDR2 is YFSETQ in the germline V gene. The CDR3 runs to 15 residues. V was trimmed by 2 bases and J by 5 bases, leaving 16 bases between them.

The sample holds many counts of this clonotype. The chain recombines TRBV5-1 with TRBJ2-5, with 8 bases fitting TRBD2. CDR3 length equals 14 residues. V trimming: 4 bases; J trimming: 1 base; junction bases outside the gene matches: 3. Germline V gives CDR1 SGHRS, CDR2 YFSETQ. As DNA, the CDR3 is TGCGCCAGCAGCAAACGGGGGGGCCAAGAGACCCAGTACTTC. It is translated as CASSKRGGQETQYF.

The chain links TRBV6-2 or TRBV6-3 to TRBJ2-1, with 10 bases lining up with TRBD2. CDR1 is MNHEY and CDR2 is SVGEGT in the germline V gene. The junction had 9 bases not matched to a gene; V was cut back by 5 bases and J by 5 bases. The CDR3 length is 16 residues. DNA of the CDR3: TGTGCCAGCAGTAAGTTGAAAGGACTAGCGGACAATGAGCAGTTCTTC. Its protein is CASSKLKGLADNEQFF.